This T cell receptor (beta chain) was obtained from a study of shared clonotypes between healthy human individuals. Whole-study context: Every donor yielded three CD4 naive, three CD4 memory, two CD8 naive and one CD8 memory plate. The study's findings and limits: Roughly 5% of naive CD4 clonotypes were common to a handful of donors. A limitation of the genetic and exposure-history diversity represented arose from few donors.

CD45RO-negative cells were positively selected for CCR7, leaving out terminally differentiated effector memory CD45RA+ cells. CDR3 length: 13 residues. Germline CDR1 and CDR2: ENHRY and SYGVKD. Losses at the gene ends were 9 bases for V and 3 bases for J; bases not matched to a gene: 3. As for this clone: The target antigen is unknown.

Clones were read by immunoSEQ multiplex PCR, and TCRdb kept only the in-frame ones, dropping some. The sample includes 2 million to 2.5 million clones, roughly 91% seen only once; the top ten take 1.5% to 2%. The chain uses TRBV10-3 and TRBJ1-4, with 8 bases identical to TRBD1. Sequenced material: naive CD8+ T cells from PBMCs. The clonotype comes from a young man in good health. Some clones in this sample may be carry-over from other donors' samples. CDR3 amino acids: CAIKQGANEKLFF. Written as DNA, the CDR3 is TGTGCCATTAAACAGGGGGCTAATGAAAAACTGTTTTTT.